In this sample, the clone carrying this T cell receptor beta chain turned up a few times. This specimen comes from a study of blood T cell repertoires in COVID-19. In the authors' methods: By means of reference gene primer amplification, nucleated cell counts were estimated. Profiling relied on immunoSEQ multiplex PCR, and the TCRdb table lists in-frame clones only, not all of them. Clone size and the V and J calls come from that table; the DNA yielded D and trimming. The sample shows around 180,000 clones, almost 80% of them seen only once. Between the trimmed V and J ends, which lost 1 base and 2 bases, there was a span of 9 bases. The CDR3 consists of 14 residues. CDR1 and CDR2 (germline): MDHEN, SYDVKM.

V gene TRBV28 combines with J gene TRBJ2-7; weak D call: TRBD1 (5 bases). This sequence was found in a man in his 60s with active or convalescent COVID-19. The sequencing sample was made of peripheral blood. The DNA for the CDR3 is TGTGCCAGCAGTTTATTGCCAGGGCCCTACGAGCAGTACTTC. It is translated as CASSLLPGPYEQYF.